Sequencing of this T cell receptor (beta chain) was carried out in a study of graft-versus-host responses after intestinal transplantation. Graft tissue was processed to release intraepithelial and lamina propria lymphocytes. Deletions cut 1 base from V and 1 base from J, with 7 bases between. This CDR3 has 14 residues. The V gene's germline CDR1 is MNHNS and CDR2 SASEGT. Profiled with immunoSEQ multiplex PCR; TCRdb holds only in-frame clones, not every one. The sample consists of roughly 15,000 clones, more than 80% of them appearing once. The rearrangement joins TRBV6-1 to TRBJ1-1; maybe TRBD1 (5 bases). The TCR was taken from a human patient who received an intestinal transplant, so some T cells may come from the graft donor. The sample was ileum tissue, taken roughly 98 days after intestinal transplant. The CDR3 here is CASSEEGTNTEAFF. CDR3 DNA: TGTGCCAGCAGTGAAGAAGGGACGAACACTGAAGCTTTCTTT.